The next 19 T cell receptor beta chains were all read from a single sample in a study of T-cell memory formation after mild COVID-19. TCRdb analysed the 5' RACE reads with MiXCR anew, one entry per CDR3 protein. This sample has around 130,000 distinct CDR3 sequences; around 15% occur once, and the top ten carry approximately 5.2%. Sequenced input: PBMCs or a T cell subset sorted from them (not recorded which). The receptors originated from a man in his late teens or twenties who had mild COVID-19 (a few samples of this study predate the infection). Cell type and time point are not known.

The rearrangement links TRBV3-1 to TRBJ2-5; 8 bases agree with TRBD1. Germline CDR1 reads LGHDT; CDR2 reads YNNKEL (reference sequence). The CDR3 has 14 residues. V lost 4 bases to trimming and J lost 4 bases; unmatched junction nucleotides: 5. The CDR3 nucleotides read TGTGCCAGCAGCCTCAGGGGGCGCGGAGAGACCCAGTACTTC. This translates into CASSLRGRGETQYF.

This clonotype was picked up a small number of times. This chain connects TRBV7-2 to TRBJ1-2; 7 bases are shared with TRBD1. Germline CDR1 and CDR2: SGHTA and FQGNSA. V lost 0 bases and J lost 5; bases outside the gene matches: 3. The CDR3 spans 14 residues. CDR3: CASSLARGGYGYTF. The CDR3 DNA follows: TGTGCCAGCAGCTTAGCCAGGGGGGGTTATGGCTACACCTTC.

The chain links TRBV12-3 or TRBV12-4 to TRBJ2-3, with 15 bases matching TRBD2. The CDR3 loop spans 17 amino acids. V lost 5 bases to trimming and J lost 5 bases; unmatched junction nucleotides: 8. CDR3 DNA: TGTGCCAGCAGTCGGGGACTAGCGGGGGGTGGGAGAGATACGCAGTATTTT. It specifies CASSRGLAGGGRDTQYF.

The chain's CDR3 is CASLPQRGQETQYF. CDR3 coding DNA: TGTGCCAGTCTGCCCCAGCGGGGTCAAGAGACCCAGTACTTC. The V and J genes are TRBV7-2 and TRBJ2-5, with 7 bases identical to TRBD2. Germline lookup yields CDR1 SGHTA and CDR2 FQGNSA. This CDR3 has 14 amino acids. V trimming: 9 bases; J trimming: 2 bases; junction bases outside the gene matches: 9. Drawing the rest from reference TRBV7-2 and TRBJ2-5, the complete variable domain is GAGVSQSPSNKVTEKGKDVELRCDPISGHTALYWYRQSLGQGLEFLIYFQGNSAPDKSGLPSDRFSAERTGGSVSTLTIQRTQQEDSAVYLCASLPQRGQETQYFGPGTRLLVL.

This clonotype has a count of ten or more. The CDR3 DNA sequence: TGCAGCGTTGAAGAATGGGGCAGCGATCAGCAGTACTTC. Protein sequence: CSVEEWGSDQQYF. J is TRBJ2-7 and V is TRBV29-1; D is perhaps TRBD1 (5 bases). Germline CDR1 reads SQVTM; CDR2 reads ANQGSEA. CDR3 length equals 13 residues. Trimming cost V 0 bases and J 8 bases, with 14 bases left between them.

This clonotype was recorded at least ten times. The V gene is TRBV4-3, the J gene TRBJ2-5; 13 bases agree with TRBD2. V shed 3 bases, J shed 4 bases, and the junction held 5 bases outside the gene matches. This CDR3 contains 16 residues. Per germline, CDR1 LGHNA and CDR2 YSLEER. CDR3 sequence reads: CASSQGRTSGGETQYF. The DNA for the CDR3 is TGCGCCAGCAGCCAGGGCCGGACTAGCGGGGGAGAGACCCAGTACTTC.

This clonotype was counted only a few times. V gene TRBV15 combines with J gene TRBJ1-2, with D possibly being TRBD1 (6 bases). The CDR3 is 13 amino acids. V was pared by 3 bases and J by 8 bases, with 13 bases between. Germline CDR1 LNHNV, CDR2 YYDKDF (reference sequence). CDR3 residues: CATSSRGAQGYTF. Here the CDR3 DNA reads TGTGCCACCAGCAGTAGGGGGGCGCAGGGCTACACCTTC.

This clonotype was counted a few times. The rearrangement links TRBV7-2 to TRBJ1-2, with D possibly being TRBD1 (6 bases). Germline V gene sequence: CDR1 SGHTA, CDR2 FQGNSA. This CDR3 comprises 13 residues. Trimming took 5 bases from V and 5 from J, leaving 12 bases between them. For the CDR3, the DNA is TGTGCCAGCAGCGTGAGACAGGTTTATGGCTACACCTTC. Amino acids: CASSVRQVYGYTF.

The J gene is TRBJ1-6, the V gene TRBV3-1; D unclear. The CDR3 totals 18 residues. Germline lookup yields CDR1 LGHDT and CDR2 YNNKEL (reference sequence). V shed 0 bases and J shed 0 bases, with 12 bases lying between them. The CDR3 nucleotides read TGTGCCAGCAGCCAAGATCGAGAGGAGATCTCCTATAATTCACCCCTCCACTTT. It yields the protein CASSQDREEISYNSPLHF.

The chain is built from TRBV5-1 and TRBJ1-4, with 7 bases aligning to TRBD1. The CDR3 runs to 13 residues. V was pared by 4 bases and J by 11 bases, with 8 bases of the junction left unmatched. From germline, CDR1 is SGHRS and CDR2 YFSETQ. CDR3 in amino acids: CASSPTTGRKLFF. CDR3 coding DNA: TGCGCCAGCAGCCCAACGACAGGGAGGAAACTGTTTTTT.

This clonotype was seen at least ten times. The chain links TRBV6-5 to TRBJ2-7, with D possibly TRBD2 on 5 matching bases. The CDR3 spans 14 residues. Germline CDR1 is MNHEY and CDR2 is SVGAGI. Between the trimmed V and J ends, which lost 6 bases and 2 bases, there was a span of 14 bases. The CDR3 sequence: CASSPRRATYEQYV. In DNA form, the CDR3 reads TGTGCCAGCAGCCCTCGGCGGGCCACCTACGAGCAGTACGTC.

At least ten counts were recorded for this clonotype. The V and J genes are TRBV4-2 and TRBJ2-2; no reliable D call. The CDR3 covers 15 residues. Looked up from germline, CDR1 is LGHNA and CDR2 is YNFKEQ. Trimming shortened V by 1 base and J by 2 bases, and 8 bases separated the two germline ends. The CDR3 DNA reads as TGTGCCAGCAGCCAAGCATCCCGAAACACCGGGGAGCTGTTTTTT. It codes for CASSQASRNTGELFF.

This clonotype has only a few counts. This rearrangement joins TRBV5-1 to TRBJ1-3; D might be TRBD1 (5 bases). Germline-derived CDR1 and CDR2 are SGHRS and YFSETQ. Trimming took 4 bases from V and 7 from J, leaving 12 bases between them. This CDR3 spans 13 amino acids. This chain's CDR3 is CASSRGPTNTIYF. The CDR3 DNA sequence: TGCGCCAGCAGCAGGGGACCGACCAACACCATATATTTT.

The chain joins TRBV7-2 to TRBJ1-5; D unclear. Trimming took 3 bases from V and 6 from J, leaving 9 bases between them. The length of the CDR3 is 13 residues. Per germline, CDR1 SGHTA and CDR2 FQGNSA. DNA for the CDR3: TGTGCCAGCAGCTTCTCTGGGATTCAGCCCCAGCATTTT. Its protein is CASSFSGIQPQHF.

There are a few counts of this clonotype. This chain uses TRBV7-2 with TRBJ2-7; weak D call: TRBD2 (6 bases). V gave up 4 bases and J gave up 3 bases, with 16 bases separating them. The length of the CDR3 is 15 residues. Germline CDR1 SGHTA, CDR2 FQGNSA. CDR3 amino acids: CASSSRGGVFYEQYF. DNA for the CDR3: TGTGCCAGCAGCTCCCGGGGCGGGGTATTCTACGAGCAGTACTTC.

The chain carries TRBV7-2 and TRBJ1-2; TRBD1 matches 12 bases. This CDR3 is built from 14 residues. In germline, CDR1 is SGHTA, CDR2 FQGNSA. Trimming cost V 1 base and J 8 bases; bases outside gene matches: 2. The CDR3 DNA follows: TGTGCCAGCAGCTTAGGGGACAGGGGGCTAGGCTACACCTTC. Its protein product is CASSLGDRGLGYTF.

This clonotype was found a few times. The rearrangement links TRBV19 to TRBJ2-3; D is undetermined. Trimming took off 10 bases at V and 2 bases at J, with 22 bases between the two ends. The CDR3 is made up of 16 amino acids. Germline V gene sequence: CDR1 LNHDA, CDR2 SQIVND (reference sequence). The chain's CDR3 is CATKLRLEHNTDTQYF. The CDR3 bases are TGTGCCACCAAACTACGGCTTGAGCACAACACAGATACGCAGTATTTT.

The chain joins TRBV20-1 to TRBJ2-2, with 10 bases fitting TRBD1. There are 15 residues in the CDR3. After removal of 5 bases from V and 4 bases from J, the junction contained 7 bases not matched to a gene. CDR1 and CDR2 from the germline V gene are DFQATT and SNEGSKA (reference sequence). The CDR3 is CSAARQGAGTGELFF. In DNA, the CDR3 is TGCAGTGCTGCTAGACAGGGGGCGGGCACCGGGGAGCTGTTTTTT.

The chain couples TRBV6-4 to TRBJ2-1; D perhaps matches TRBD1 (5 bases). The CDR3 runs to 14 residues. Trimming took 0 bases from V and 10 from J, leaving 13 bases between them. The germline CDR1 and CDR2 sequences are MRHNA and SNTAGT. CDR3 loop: CASSDSTGAEEQFF. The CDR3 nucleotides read TGTGCCAGCAGTGACTCGACTGGGGCGGAGGAGCAGTTCTTC.